Listed below are T cell receptor beta chains from one sample, sequenced in a study of cytomegalovirus exposure and HLA in healthy donors. Profiling relied on immunoSEQ multiplex PCR, and the TCRdb table lists in-frame clones only, not all of them. The table records some 140,000 clones, around 79% of them present only once. Sequencing used PBMCs. The receptors stem from a man aged 30-40 years in good health and CMV-seropositive. CDR3s include the opening cysteine and the closing phenylalanine or tryptophan. Fields, in order: D gene, CDR3 length, clone size, J gene, V gene, CDR3 protein, CDR3 DNA. The D gene is left open where the match is weak. Expanded clones get a size class; other rows say once, few or many, or leave the size out.

NA | 15 | NA | TRBJ1-5 | TRBV11-2 | CASSLVAYSNQPQHF | TGTGCCAGCAGCTTAGTAGCGTATAGCAATCAGCCCCAGCATTTT
TRBD1 | 15 | once | TRBJ2-3 | TRBV6-6 | CASSPRGLDTDTQYF | TGTGCCAGCAGTCCCAGGGGGCTCGACACAGATACGCAGTATTTT
TRBD2 | 13 | NA | TRBJ2-7 | TRBV7-2 | CASKGAGDYEQYF | TGTGCCAGCAAAGGGGCGGGGGATTACGAGCAGTACTTC
NA | 15 | NA | TRBJ2-7 | TRBV21-1 | CASSKGGRILREQYF | TGTGCCAGCAGCAAAGGCGGGCGGATCCTGCGCGAGCAGTACTTC
TRBD2 | 15 | NA | TRBJ2-3 | TRBV27 | CASSILAGEADTQYF | TGTGCCAGCAGTATCCTAGCGGGAGAGGCAGATACGCAGTATTTT
TRBD1 | 14 | NA | TRBJ1-1 | TRBV18 | CASSPPSGGTEAFF | TGTGCCAGCTCCCCTCCATCAGGGGGCACTGAAGCTTTCTTT
TRBD1 | 16 | few | TRBJ1-1 | TRBV10-3 | CAISEPGTGGNTEAFF | TGTGCCATCAGTGAGCCAGGGACAGGGGGGAACACTGAAGCTTTCTTT
NA | 15 | NA | TRBJ1-1 | TRBV9 | CASRPRLDMNTEAFF | TGTGCCAGCAGACCACGCCTAGATATGAACACTGAAGCTTTCTTT
TRBD1 | 16 | NA | TRBJ1-2 | TRBV25-1 | CASSEDRGRSFYGYTF | TGTGCCAGCAGTGAGGACAGGGGACGATCCTTCTATGGCTACACCTTC
TRBD2 | 12 | NA | TRBJ2-7 | TRBV6-5 | CASSVAGGGQYF | TGTGCCAGCAGCGTGGCGGGGGGTGGGCAGTACTTC
TRBD1 | 13 | few | TRBJ1-2 | TRBV5-1 | CASSFDRGGGYTF | TGCGCCAGCAGCTTCGACAGGGGTGGAGGCTACACCTTC
NA | 14 | few | TRBJ1-5 | TRBV19 | CASSTADVRQPQHF | TGTGCCAGTAGTACAGCGGACGTCAGACAGCCCCAGCATTTT
NA | 13 | NA | TRBJ2-5 | TRBV5-6 | CASSPESGETQYF | TGTGCCAGCAGCCCTGAAAGTGGCGAGACCCAGTACTTC
NA | 10 | once | TRBJ2-2 | TRBV29-1 | CSVRTGELFF | TGCAGCGTCCGCACCGGGGAGCTGTTTTTT
TRBD1 | 14 | NA | TRBJ2-2 | TRBV29-1 | CSVWDRQGNGELFF | TGCAGCGTTTGGGACAGACAAGGGAACGGGGAGCTGTTTTTT
TRBD2 | 16 | NA | TRBJ2-5 | TRBV11-2 | CASSLPGLAPSETQYF | TGTGCCAGCAGCTTGCCGGGACTAGCCCCGAGTGAGACCCAGTACTTC
TRBD2 | 15 | NA | TRBJ2-7 | TRBV5-4 | CASSSLALASSEQYF | TGTGCCAGCAGCTCACTAGCGTTAGCCTCCTCCGAGCAGTACTTC
TRBD2 | 15 | NA | TRBJ2-7 | TRBV5-4 | CASRSSGTSVHEQYF | TGTGCCAGCAGATCTTCCGGGACTAGCGTCCACGAGCAGTACTTC
NA | 13 | NA | TRBJ1-3 | TRBV28 | CASSSRVANTIYF | TGTGCCAGCAGTTCCAGGGTGGCAAACACCATATATTTT
TRBD1 | 16 | NA | TRBJ2-1 | TRBV5-1 | CASSLLGDRGGNEQFF | TGCGCCAGCAGCTTGTTAGGGGACAGGGGTGGCAATGAGCAGTTCTTC
TRBD1 | 14 | NA | TRBJ1-5 | TRBV5-1 | CASSPGQGDQPQHF | TGCGCCAGCAGCCCGGGACAGGGAGATCAGCCCCAGCATTTT
TRBD1 | 18 | NA | TRBJ2-3 | TRBV19 | CASSIGSLLVRGQYTQYF | TGTGCCAGTAGTATAGGTTCTCTTCTGGTCAGGGGGCAATATACGCAGTATTTT
NA | 15 | NA | TRBJ1-3 | TRBV4-2 | CASSHDRLAGNTIYF | TGTGCCAGCAGCCACGACAGGTTGGCTGGAAACACCATATATTTT
NA | 17 | NA | TRBJ1-4 | TRBV2 | CAGHRRAGWAENEKLFF | TGTGCCGGCCATCGGCGGGCCGGTTGGGCGGAAAATGAAAAACTGTTTTTT
NA | 12 | NA | TRBJ2-2 | TRBV29-1 | CSVDRGTGELFF | TGCAGCGTTGATCGGGGAACCGGGGAGCTGTTTTTT
NA | 13 | NA | TRBJ1-1 | TRBV6-1 | CASTAEGNTEAFF | TGTGCCAGCACCGCAGAGGGGAACACTGAAGCTTTCTTT
TRBD2 | 17 | NA | TRBJ2-1 | TRBV9 | CASSVGGPSGGADEQFF | TGTGCCAGCAGCGTAGGGGGACCTAGCGGGGGGGCGGATGAGCAGTTCTTC
NA | 17 | NA | TRBJ2-6 | TRBV7-2 | CASSLVRLNSGANVLTF | TGTGCCAGCAGCTTAGTTCGACTAAACTCTGGGGCCAACGTCCTGACTTTC
NA | 14 | once | TRBJ1-2 | TRBV19 | CASSLLGQGYGYTF | TGTGCCAGTAGTCTCCTGGGCCAGGGGTATGGCTACACCTTC
TRBD1 | 15 | NA | TRBJ1-6 | TRBV4-1 | CASSQGDRERTPLHF | TGCGCCAGCAGCCAGGGGGACAGGGAAAGAACACCCCTCCACTTT
TRBD2 | 14 | NA | TRBJ2-1 | TRBV30 | CAWRGLAGSNEQFF | TGTGCCTGGAGAGGCCTAGCGGGATCCAATGAGCAGTTCTTC
NA | 15 | NA | TRBJ1-1 | TRBV30 | CAWSVRGASTTEAFF | TGTGCCTGGAGTGTACGGGGGGCAAGTACCACTGAAGCTTTCTTT
TRBD1 | 14 | few | TRBJ1-5 | TRBV19 | CASRSLDRTQPQHF | TGTGCCAGTAGAAGCCTGGACAGGACTCAGCCCCAGCATTTT
NA | 13 | NA | TRBJ1-1 | TRBV16 | CASTHRVVTEAFF | TGTGCCAGCACCCACAGGGTGGTCACTGAAGCTTTCTTT
TRBD1 | 16 | NA | TRBJ1-5 | TRBV4-2 | CASSQESGTDNQPQHF | TGTGCCAGCAGCCAAGAATCCGGGACAGACAATCAGCCCCAGCATTTT
TRBD1 | 15 | NA | TRBJ1-2 | TRBV9 | CASSVGDRVNYGYTF | TGTGCCAGCAGCGTAGGGGACAGGGTTAACTATGGCTACACCTTC
NA | 15 | NA | TRBJ2-1 | TRBV10-3 | CATGGLTSSYNEQFF | TGTGCCACCGGGGGGCTAACCAGCTCCTACAATGAGCAGTTCTTC
TRBD2 | 15 | NA | TRBJ2-1 | TRBV5-1 | CASNPSGNSYNEQFF | TGCGCCAGCAATCCTAGCGGGAACTCCTACAATGAGCAGTTCTTC
NA | 12 | NA | TRBJ1-2 | TRBV30 | CAWSRRGYGYTF | TGTGCCTGGAGTAGGAGGGGCTATGGCTACACCTTC
NA | 15 | NA | TRBJ2-7 | TRBV15 | CATSRALGGAYEQYF | TGTGCCACCAGCAGAGCCCTAGGGGGGGCCTACGAGCAGTACTTC
NA | 15 | NA | TRBJ1-1 | TRBV7-2 | CASSLAATGNTEAFF | TGTGCCAGCAGCTTAGCCGCAACAGGGAACACTGAAGCTTTCTTT
NA | 16 | NA | TRBJ2-1 | TRBV30 | CAWSQVVTSSYNEQFF | TGTGCCTGGAGTCAAGTGGTTACGAGCTCCTACAATGAGCAGTTCTTC
TRBD1 | 14 | NA | TRBJ1-3 | TRBV6-5 | CASKTGNSGNTIYF | TGTGCCAGCAAGACAGGGAACTCTGGAAACACCATATATTTT
TRBD1 | 17 | NA | TRBJ2-5 | TRBV19 | CASTRRDRGQGAGTQYF | TGTGCCAGTACTCGGCGGGACAGAGGACAGGGGGCTGGGACCCAGTACTTC
NA | 15 | NA | TRBJ1-2 | TRBV7-3 | CASSFMGGPNYGYTF | TGTGCCAGCAGCTTCATGGGTGGGCCAAACTATGGCTACACCTTC
TRBD1 | 14 | NA | TRBJ1-4 | TRBV7-2 | CASSHGQENEKLFF | TGTGCCAGCAGCCATGGACAGGAAAACGAAAAACTGTTTTTT
TRBD1 | 17 | NA | TRBJ2-7 | TRBV11-2 | CASSSNLGTGATYEQYF | TGTGCCAGCAGCTCGAATTTGGGGACAGGAGCGACCTACGAGCAGTACTTC
TRBD1 | 13 | NA | TRBJ1-1 | TRBV30 | CAWSRQGNGEAFF | TGTGCCTGGAGTCGACAGGGGAATGGTGAAGCTTTCTTT
NA | 14 | NA | TRBJ2-2 | TRBV12-5 | CADQGEANTGELFF | TGTGCTGACCAGGGGGAGGCGAACACCGGGGAGCTGTTTTTT
NA | 12 | once | TRBJ1-1 | TRBV10-3 | CAISSGRGEAFF | TGTGCCATCAGCTCCGGCCGGGGTGAAGCTTTCTTT
TRBD2 | 19 | NA | TRBJ2-5 | TRBV4-3 | CASSQVNWGASGGLEPQYF | TGCGCCAGCAGCCAGGTTAATTGGGGGGCTAGCGGGGGGCTGGAGCCCCAGTACTTC
TRBD2 | 13 | NA | TRBJ2-5 | TRBV7-2 | CASSLAGGETQYF | TGTGCCAGCAGCTTAGCCGGGGGGGAGACCCAGTACTTC